This is a list of T cell receptor beta chains from one sample in a study of shared clonotypes between healthy human individuals. TCRdb's table, derived via immunoSEQ multiplex PCR, lists solely in-frame clones and lacks some. The sample yields around 600,000 clones, about 96% seen once. Sequencing was carried out using naive CD4+ T cells sorted from blood. The receptors shown here come from a woman aged 25 to 39 in good health. Each CDR3 is given with its conserved first and last residue. D genes are given only for firm matches. Clone size is shown for a subset of rows, as once, few, many or a class of expanded clone.

CASSLTSGGYNEQFF TGCGCCAGCAGCTTGACTAGCGGGGGGTACAATGAGCAGTTCTTC NA TRBV5-1 TRBD2 TRBJ2-1
CASSRQGPNTGELFF TGTGCCAGCAGCCGGCAGGGCCCTAACACCGGGGAGCTGTTTTTT NA TRBV11-3 NA TRBJ2-2
CASSLDSGSIDEQFF TGTGCCAGCAGCTTGGATAGCGGGAGTATCGATGAGCAGTTCTTC NA TRBV5-4 TRBD2 TRBJ2-1
CATRLAGGTDTQYF TGTGCCACACGACTAGCGGGAGGGACAGATACGCAGTATTTT NA TRBV19 TRBD2 TRBJ2-3
CASSSLLYMDRGLSNQPQHF TGTGCCAGCAGTTCCCTCTTATACATGGACAGGGGGCTTAGCAATCAGCCCCAGCATTTT NA TRBV27 TRBD1 TRBJ1-5
CASSTTGYYEKLFF TGTGCCAGCAGTACCACAGGGTACTATGAAAAACTGTTTTTT NA TRBV6-5 NA TRBJ1-4
CASSEMYTGNTIYF TGTGCCAGCAGTGAAATGTATACTGGAAACACCATATATTTT once TRBV2 NA TRBJ1-3
CASSPGQWVNTGELFF TGTGCCAGCAGCCCGGGACAGTGGGTGAACACCGGGGAGCTGTTTTTT NA TRBV7-9 TRBD1 TRBJ2-2
CASLRTSGNQETQYF TGTGCCAGCCTCAGAACTAGCGGAAATCAAGAGACCCAGTACTTC NA TRBV28 TRBD2 TRBJ2-5
CASSEMGQFDQPQHF TGTGCCAGCAGTGAAATGGGGCAGTTTGACCAGCCCCAGCATTTT NA TRBV2 NA TRBJ1-5
CASSYQETQYF TGTGCCAGCAGTTATCAAGAGACCCAGTACTTC NA TRBV6-6 NA TRBJ2-5
CSVVADTLEQYF TGCAGCGTCGTAGCTGACACTCTCGAGCAGTACTTC NA TRBV29-1 NA TRBJ2-7
CASIMDSSNEKLFF TGTGCCAGCATTATGGATAGCTCTAATGAAAAACTGTTTTTT NA TRBV2 NA TRBJ1-4
CASSNIADPYEQYF TGTGCCAGTAGCAACATAGCGGACCCCTACGAGCAGTACTTC NA TRBV19 NA TRBJ2-7
CASSLRPGELFF TGTGCCAGCAGCTTACGGCCCGGGGAGCTGTTTTTT NA TRBV7-9 NA TRBJ2-2
CASSLGQLSTDTQYF TGTGCCAGCAGCTTAGGACAGCTTAGCACAGATACGCAGTATTTT NA TRBV6-5 NA TRBJ2-3
CASSLGLASTDTQYF TGTGCCAGCAGCTTAGGACTAGCGAGCACAGATACGCAGTATTTT NA TRBV7-6 TRBD2 TRBJ2-3
CASSRGRFDTEAFF TGTGCCAGCAGTAGAGGACGGTTTGACACTGAAGCTTTCTTT NA TRBV2 NA TRBJ1-1
CASSLGATNRDTQYF TGCGCCAGCAGCTTGGGGGCCACCAACAGGGATACGCAGTATTTT NA TRBV5-1 NA TRBJ2-3
CASSKRGQETQYF TGTGCCAGCAGCAAGCGGGGGCAAGAGACCCAGTACTTC NA TRBV21-1 NA TRBJ2-5
CASSPIASYEQYF TGTGCCAGCTCACCGATAGCCTCCTACGAGCAGTACTTC NA TRBV18 NA TRBJ2-7
CASGVGTSAESSYNEQFF TGTGCCAGTGGTGTAGGGACTAGCGCCGAGAGCTCCTACAATGAGCAGTTCTTC NA TRBV7-6 TRBD2 TRBJ2-1
CASSGLSGNTIYF TGTGCCAGCAGTGGACTGTCTGGAAACACCATATATTTT few TRBV11-2 NA TRBJ1-3
CASSGQVNTYEQYF TGTGCCAGTAGTGGACAGGTCAACACCTACGAGCAGTACTTC few TRBV19 TRBD1 TRBJ2-7
CASSPDRASTQYF TGTGCCAGCAGCCCGGACAGGGCTAGTACCCAGTACTTC NA TRBV27 TRBD1 TRBJ2-5
CASSQEAGGETQYF TGTGCCAGCAGCCAGGAGGCAGGTGGGGAGACCCAGTACTTC NA TRBV7-7 NA TRBJ2-5
CASTAGGQETQYF TGTGCCAGCACCGCGGGGGGGCAAGAGACCCAGTACTTC NA TRBV5-4 TRBD2 TRBJ2-5
CASSLVAVSLGYSGNTIYF TGTGCCAGCAGCTTAGTTGCCGTATCCTTAGGTTACTCTGGAAACACCATATATTTT once TRBV7-3 NA TRBJ1-3
CASSVSGGRYNEQFF TGTGCCAGCAGTGTTTCAGGGGGCAGATACAATGAGCAGTTCTTC NA TRBV6-1 TRBD1 TRBJ2-1
CASSADRGMNTEAFF TGCGCCAGCAGCGCCGACAGGGGGATGAACACTGAAGCTTTCTTT NA TRBV5-1 TRBD1 TRBJ1-1
CASSQQGRNQPQHF TGTGCCAGCAGCCAACAGGGGAGAAATCAGCCCCAGCATTTT NA TRBV6-5 TRBD1 TRBJ1-5
CASIRSTGDIEQYF TGTGCCAGCATAAGGTCGACAGGGGATATCGAGCAGTACTTC NA TRBV27 TRBD1 TRBJ2-7
CASSLVGPDQPQHF TGCGCCAGCAGCTTGGTGGGGCCGGATCAGCCCCAGCATTTT NA TRBV5-1 NA TRBJ1-5
CASSKTGGDEKLFF TGTGCCAGCAGTAAGACAGGGGGAGATGAAAAACTGTTTTTT NA TRBV27 TRBD1 TRBJ1-4
CASSPNLQGSYNEQFF TGCGCCAGCAGCCCAAACTTACAGGGATCCTACAATGAGCAGTTCTTC NA TRBV5-1 NA TRBJ2-1
CASSRGRLNTEAFF TGTGCCAGCAGTCGGGGACGGTTGAACACTGAAGCTTTCTTT once TRBV27 NA TRBJ1-1